The 9 T cell receptor beta chains listed next were all sequenced from one sample in a study of Graves' ophthalmopathy and Graves' hyperthyroidism. From RNA, the CDR3 regions of TCR beta chains were amplified and sequenced. First-round RT-PCR with HTBI primers preceded a second-round multiplex PCR. TCRdb passed the multiplex PCR reads through MiXCR, listing each CDR3 protein once. The profile shows about 390,000 distinct CDR3 sequences, just over 15% of them singletons. What was sequenced was peripheral blood. Source of these receptors: a woman aged 18-30 years with stable Graves' hyperthyroidism.

This clonotype has at least ten counts. The rearrangement links TRBV12-3 or TRBV12-4 to TRBJ1-2; TRBD1 is a possible D gene (6 bases). V shed 1 base and J shed 4 bases, with 13 bases lying between them. This CDR3 is built from 15 residues. DNA for the CDR3: TGTGCCAGCAGTTTAGATGTCGGGGGCTTCTATGGCTACACCTTC. Translated, it gives CASSLDVGGFYGYTF.

This clonotype was seen ten or more times. A single base separates this from a much larger clone, so it may be a read error. CDR3 residues: CASSCGTGAYEQYF. The CDR3 DNA reads TGTGCCAGCAGTTGCGGGACAGGAGCATACGAGCAGTACTTC. The V gene is TRBV6-5, the J gene TRBJ2-7, with 8 bases matching TRBD1. The CDR3 consists of 14 residues. The V gene's germline CDR1 is MNHEY and CDR2 SVGAGI. The trim removed 4 bases at V and 4 bases at J, leaving 6 bases unmatched.

The rearrangement uses TRBV20-1 and TRBJ2-5; 12 positions match TRBD2. After removal of 0 bases from V and 3 bases from J, the junction contained 5 bases not matched to a gene. The CDR3 totals 16 residues. Germline V CDR1 and CDR2: DFQATT, SNEGSKA (reference sequence). The CDR3 spells CSARDLTSGGKETQYF. The CDR3 coding sequence is TGCAGTGCTAGAGATCTCACTAGCGGGGGGAAAGAGACCCAGTACTTC.

This clonotype came up a few times. One junction end disagrees with the germline gene, perhaps due to a read error. V usage is TRBV14 and J usage is TRBJ2-4; 7 positions agree with TRBD1. CDR1 is SGHDN, CDR2 FVKESK, per germline. CDR3 length: 16 amino acids. Written as DNA, the CDR3 is TGTGCCAGCAGCATCAGGACAGGTTTAGCCAAAAACATTAAGTACTTC. This translates into CASSIRTGLAKNIKYF. The full variable domain, in which reference TRBV14 and TRBJ2-4 provide the parts outside the CDR3, is EAGVTQFPSHSVIEKGQTVTLRCDPISGHDNLYWYRRVMGKEIKFLLHFVKESKQDESGMPNNRFLAERTGGTYSTLKVQPAELEDSGVYFCASSIRTGLAKNIKYFGAGTRLSVL.

This clonotype was found many times. The chain carries TRBV6-2 or TRBV6-3 and TRBJ2-2; the D gene is possibly TRBD2 (7 bases). Germline V gene lookup returns CDR1 MNHEY and CDR2 SVGEGT. Trimming removed 4 bases at V and 6 bases at J, with 12 bases between. The CDR3 consists of 14 residues. The CDR3 loop is CASSWGGPSGELFF. CDR3 bases: TGTGCCAGCAGTTGGGGGGGCCCATCCGGGGAGCTGTTTTTT.

This clonotype has a handful of counts. The chain links TRBV18 to TRBJ1-6; 9 bases are shared with TRBD1. Germline lookup yields CDR1 KGHSH and CDR2 LQKENI. V trimming: 2 bases; J trimming: 7 bases; junction bases outside the gene matches: 3. This CDR3 region has 15 residues. CDR3 residues: CASSPTGGRNSPLHF. DNA for the CDR3: TGTGCCAGCTCACCAACAGGGGGCCGGAATTCACCCCTCCACTTT.

This clonotype was found many times. The rearrangement uses TRBV12-3 or TRBV12-4 and TRBJ1-5, with D unclear. This CDR3 region has 15 residues. V shed 3 bases and J shed 4 bases, with 13 bases lying between them. CDR3: CASSFSGRSNQPQHF. In DNA form, the CDR3 reads TGTGCCAGCAGTTTTTCTGGGCGGTCAAATCAGCCCCAGCATTTT.

In this sample, this clonotype turned up many times. The genes are TRBV11-2 and TRBJ1-1; D uncertain. There are 17 residues in the CDR3. The germline V gene encodes CDR1 SGHAT and CDR2 FQNNGV. The V end was cut by 6 bases, the J end by 0 bases, with 20 bases between. The CDR3 protein is CASSSWVDPFMNTEAFF. DNA of the CDR3: TGTGCCAGCAGTTCATGGGTAGACCCCTTTATGAACACTGAAGCTTTCTTT.

This chain uses TRBV18 with TRBJ2-2; no clear D gene. Germline-derived CDR1 and CDR2 are KGHSH and LQKENI. V lost 3 bases and J 6 bases, leaving 8 bases between the germline ends. The length of the CDR3 is 13 residues. For the CDR3, the DNA is TGTGCCAGCTCACCCCAGGACCCCGGGGAGCTGTTTTTT. This encodes CASSPQDPGELFF.